This T cell receptor (beta chain) was captured in a study of PD-L1 blockade in urothelial cancer. The protocol was immunoSEQ multiplex PCR, while the TCRdb copy is restricted to in-frame clones and leaves out a portion. The table lists some 84,000 clones, roughly 82% of them singletons, with 9% to 9.5% in the top ten. The germline CDR1 and CDR2 sequences are SGDLS and YYNGEE. The V end lost 0 bases, the J end lost 3 bases, and 12 bases lay between the germline ends. This CDR3 is built from 16 residues. The chain couples TRBV9 to TRBJ2-2; maybe TRBD2 (6 bases). The starting material was PBMCs, obtained around atezolizumab (anti-PD-L1) treatment. The source of this sequence is a man between 70 and 80 years old with urothelial cancer. CDR3 nucleotide sequence: TGTGCCAGCAGCGTAGGGGACTTTCGATACACCGGGGAGCTGTTTTTT. Encoded protein: CASSVGDFRYTGELFF.